The 24 T cell receptor beta chains below were found in one sample sequenced in a study of OX40 agonist ivuxolimab in advanced cancers. The repertoire was sequenced with immunoSEQ multiplex PCR; TCRdb's copy has only in-frame clones and lacks some. This table has some 19,000 clones, approximately 77% appearing once. The sequences come from CD4+ or CD8+ T cells sorted from blood, collected in a trial of the OX40 agonist ivuxolimab. Every receptor here comes from an adult with an advanced solid tumor such as melanoma, head and neck, liver or kidney cancer.

DNA for the CDR3: TGTGCCTGGACTCGAACGGAGACCCAGTACTTC. The encoded protein is CAWTRTETQYF. The V gene is TRBV30, the J gene TRBJ2-5; D uncertain. This CDR3 is built from 11 residues. V lost 4 bases, J lost 5 bases, and 8 bases lay in between. The V gene's germline CDR1 is GTSNPN and CDR2 SVGIG (reference sequence). Complete variable domain (other parts from reference TRBV30 and TRBJ2-5): SQTIHQWPATLVQPVGSPLSLECTVEGTSNPNLYWYRQAAGRGLQLLFYSVGIGQISSEVPQNLSASRPQDRQFILSSKKLLLSDSGFYLCAWTRTETQYFGPGTRLLVL.

This rearrangement joins TRBV9 to TRBJ2-7; no clear D gene. The CDR3 covers 13 residues. In germline, CDR1 is SGDLS, CDR2 YYNGEE. V was pared by 2 bases and J by 2 bases, with 8 bases between. The CDR3 region is CASSVDGAYEQYF. DNA for the CDR3: TGTGCCAGCAGCGTGGACGGAGCCTACGAGCAGTACTTC.

J is TRBJ2-7 and V is TRBV4-1; 7 bases agree with TRBD1. This CDR3 comprises 16 residues. Germline V gene data show CDR1 as MGHRA and CDR2 as YSYEKL. V gave up 0 bases and J gave up 3 bases; unmatched junction bases: 8. The CDR3 spells CASSQENRDSNYEQYF. The DNA of the CDR3 is TGCGCCAGCAGCCAAGAAAATCGGGACAGTAACTACGAGCAGTACTTC.

The chain joins TRBV10-2 to TRBJ2-7; 9 nucleotides agree with TRBD2. The CDR3 is made up of 17 amino acids. Per the germline V gene, CDR1 is WSHSY and CDR2 is SAAADI. Trimming at V came to 0 bases and at J to 0 bases, leaving 6 bases not matched to a gene. The CDR3, as DNA: TGCGCCAGCAGTGAGTCGCGCCTAGCGGGGAGCTCCTACGAGCAGTACTTC. Its translation: CASSESRLAGSSYEQYF.

This chain links TRBV19 with TRBJ2-1; TRBD2 is a possible D gene (6 bases). Between the trimmed V and J ends, which lost 5 bases and 2 bases, there was a span of 16 bases. The CDR3 covers 16 residues. CDR1 and CDR2 from the germline V gene are LNHDA and SQIVND (reference sequence). DNA of the CDR3: TGTGCCAGTAGTCAAACGGGGCTAGCGCCCTACAATGAGCAGTTCTTC. It yields the protein CASSQTGLAPYNEQFF.

The chain joins TRBV25-1 to TRBJ2-6; 7 bases fit TRBD2. Germline CDR1 is MGHDK and CDR2 is SYGVNS. The CDR3 runs 15 residues. After removal of 3 bases from V and 2 bases from J, the junction contained 1 base not matched to a gene. CDR3 DNA sequence: TGTGCCAGCAGTGACACTAGCGCTGGGGCCAACGTCCTGACTTTC. It yields the protein CASSDTSAGANVLTF.

Relative to its sample, this clone is medium-sized. The chain carries TRBV5-1 and TRBJ2-1; no reliable D call. Germline CDR1 reads SGHRS; CDR2 reads YFSETQ. The CDR3 has 11 residues. Between the trimmed V and J ends, which lost 0 bases and 10 bases, there was a span of 5 bases. This chain's CDR3 is CASSLGWEQFF. In DNA, the CDR3 is TGCGCCAGCAGCTTGGGGTGGGAGCAGTTCTTC.

The chain couples TRBV4-3 to TRBJ2-1; 15 positions agree with TRBD2. The germline gives CDR1 LGHNA, CDR2 YSLEER. V lost 5 bases to trimming and J lost 8 bases; unmatched junction nucleotides: 13. The CDR3 totals 18 residues. CDR3 sequence: CASSDSGTSGGLADEQFF. The CDR3 DNA follows: TGCGCCAGCAGCGATAGTGGGACTAGCGGGGGGCTAGCCGATGAGCAGTTCTTC.

This chain joins TRBV4-1 and TRBJ1-1, with 8 bases that match TRBD1. CDR1 is MGHRA and CDR2 is YSYEKL in the germline V gene. With V trimmed by 0 bases and J by 10 bases, 13 bases remained unmatched. The CDR3 is 16 residues long. CDR3 residues: CASSQESRQGTSGAFF. In DNA form, the CDR3 reads TGCGCCAGCAGCCAAGAAAGCAGACAGGGGACCTCGGGAGCTTTCTTT.

The gene calls are TRBV4-1 and TRBJ2-7, with a weak D call TRBD1 (5 bases). CDR1 is MGHRA and CDR2 is YSYEKL in the germline V gene. The CDR3 extends over 13 amino acids. V lost 0 bases and J 7 bases, leaving 10 bases between the germline ends. In nucleotides, the CDR3 is TGCGCCAGCAGCCAAGACTGGGGCGCTGAGCAGTACTTC. Its translation: CASSQDWGAEQYF.

By frequency in the sample, this clone is medium-sized. The chain recombines TRBV9 with TRBJ2-1; D possibly corresponds to TRBD2 (6 bases). Trimming took off 0 bases at V and 2 bases at J, with 12 bases between the two ends. Per the germline V gene, CDR1 is SGDLS and CDR2 is YYNGEE. This CDR3 has 16 amino acids. As DNA, the CDR3 is TGTGCCAGCAGCGTAGAGGACGGGAGCCCCTACAATGAGCAGTTCTTC. It yields the protein CASSVEDGSPYNEQFF.

The V gene is TRBV15, the J gene TRBJ2-1; the match to TRBD2 covers 9 bases. CDR1 is LNHNV and CDR2 is YYDKDF in the germline V gene (reference sequence). Trimming removed 0 bases from V and 2 bases from J; junction bases left unmatched: 11. The CDR3 is made up of 19 amino acids. In nucleotides, the CDR3 is TGTGCCACCAGCAGAGATCCTCCCTTAGCGGGGGAAGCCTACAATGAGCAGTTCTTC. Amino acids: CATSRDPPLAGEAYNEQFF.

The V and J genes are TRBV5-1 and TRBJ1-5; the match to TRBD1 covers 7 bases. Germline loops: CDR1 SGHRS, CDR2 YFSETQ. The CDR3 sequence is 17 residues long. The J segment lost 1 base and the V segment lost 0 bases, leaving 7 bases of the junction unmatched. The CDR3 loop is CASSLGQGVISNQPQHF. The CDR3, as DNA: TGCGCCAGCAGCTTGGGGCAGGGGGTCATAAGCAATCAGCCCCAGCATTTT.

By proportion, this clone is medium-sized. This CDR3 reads CASSDSAGVTDTQYF. The CDR3 DNA is TGTGCCAGCAGTGACTCAGCGGGGGTCACAGATACGCAGTATTTT. V is TRBV6-4 and J is TRBJ2-3; 8 bases agree with TRBD2. V lost 0 bases, J lost 2 bases, and 1 base stayed unmatched. The CDR3 is made up of 15 amino acids. Germline V gene lookup returns CDR1 MRHNA and CDR2 SNTAGT.

The V and J genes are TRBV28 and TRBJ2-5; TRBD2 matches at 7 bases. Trimming took 3 bases from V and 1 from J; bases not matched to a gene: 5. The CDR3 has 15 residues. Germline CDR1 reads MDHEN; CDR2 reads SYDVKM. The CDR3 loop is CASSFGGGIQETQYF. The DNA of the CDR3 is TGTGCCAGCAGTTTTGGGGGGGGGATCCAAGAGACCCAGTACTTC.

A single count supports this clone. The V and J genes are TRBV9 and TRBJ1-1, with D maybe TRBD1 (6 bases). Between the trimmed V and J ends, which lost 0 bases and 5 bases, there was a span of 14 bases. Per the germline V gene, CDR1 is SGDLS and CDR2 is YYNGEE. This CDR3 contains 15 residues. CDR3 nucleotides: TGTGCCAGCAGCGTAGAGGGGGAAGTGGGTACTGAAGCTTTCTTT. Translation: CASSVEGEVGTEAFF.

The CDR3 DNA is TGTGCCAGTAGTATCCGGGACAGCTACTACGAGCAGTACTTC. It translates to CASSIRDSYYEQYF. This rearrangement joins TRBV19 to TRBJ2-7, with TRBD1 identical over 7 bases. The V segment lost 3 bases and the J segment 3 bases; nucleotides outside the gene matches: 5. The CDR3 has 14 amino acids. Germline V gives CDR1 LNHDA, CDR2 SQIVND (reference sequence).

The chain carries TRBV7-3 and TRBJ2-7, with D maybe TRBD2 (5 bases). From germline, CDR1 is SGHTA and CDR2 FQGTGA. The V end was cut by 2 bases, the J end by 5 bases, with 13 bases between. The CDR3 is 14 amino acids. The CDR3 region is CASSLDSGVDEQYF. The DNA for the CDR3 is TGTGCCAGCAGCTTAGATTCCGGGGTCGACGAGCAGTACTTC. Full variable domain (missing parts from reference TRBV7-3 and TRBJ2-7): GAGVSQTPSNKVTEKGKYVELRCDPISGHTALYWYRQSLGQGPEFLIYFQGTGAADDSGLPNDRFFAVRPEGSVSTLKIQRTERGDSAVYLCASSLDSGVDEQYFGPGTRLTVT.

The V call is TRBV6-5, the J call TRBJ2-1; 8 bases are a match to TRBD2. The CDR3 totals 15 residues. Germline V gene data show CDR1 as MNHEY and CDR2 as SVGAGI. Trimming at V came to 5 bases and at J to 7 bases, leaving 10 bases not matched to a gene. In nucleotides, the CDR3 is TGTGCCAGCAGTGCTAGCGGGTCTTTGTGGAATGAGCAGTTCTTC. This sequence encodes CASSASGSLWNEQFF.

The gene calls are TRBV9 and TRBJ2-7; TRBD1 matches 8 bases. Germline V gene data show CDR1 as SGDLS and CDR2 as YYNGEE. CDR3 size: 14 residues. Trimming at V came to 5 bases and at J to 2 bases, leaving 6 bases not matched to a gene. The CDR3 here is CASSAGTGTYEQYF. The CDR3 DNA is TGTGCCAGCAGTGCCGGGACAGGCACCTACGAGCAGTACTTC.

The table lists this clone with a few counts. The chain carries TRBV2 and TRBJ2-7; possibly TRBD1 or TRBD2 for D (5 bases each). The CDR3 has 14 residues. Germline-derived CDR1 and CDR2 are SNHLY and FYNNEI. V shed 6 bases and J shed 0 bases, with 12 bases lying between them. The CDR3 coding sequence is TGTGCCAGCAGGGGGCGGGCCGGCTCCTACGAGCAGTACTTC. It encodes CASRGRAGSYEQYF. Supplemented by reference TRBV2 and TRBJ2-7, the full variable domain reads EPEVTQTPSHQVTQMGQEVILRCVPISNHLYFYWYRQILGQKVEFLVSFYNNEISEKSEIFDDQFSVERPDGSNFTLKIRSTKLEDSAMYFCASRGRAGSYEQYFGPGTRLTVT.

This sequence joins TRBV4-1 and TRBJ2-7; no firm D call. This CDR3 has 15 residues. Trimming took 0 bases from V and 4 from J, leaving 13 bases between them. Germline V CDR1 and CDR2: MGHRA, YSYEKL. The CDR3 nucleotides are TGCGCCAGCAGCCAAGAGGGCAGGACCCTTTACGAGCAGTACTTC. Protein sequence: CASSQEGRTLYEQYF.

This chain joins TRBV4-3 and TRBJ2-6; D perhaps matches TRBD1 (5 bases). The CDR3 runs 15 residues. In germline, CDR1 is LGHNA, CDR2 YSLEER. Trimming removed 5 bases at V and 4 bases at J, with 12 bases between. The CDR3 region is CASSFSGWGANVLTF. The CDR3 DNA reads TGCGCCAGCAGCTTCTCAGGGTGGGGGGCCAACGTCCTGACTTTC.

This chain uses TRBV7-9 with TRBJ2-5, with unresolved D. This CDR3 contains 14 residues. Trimming took 3 bases from V and 5 from J, leaving 13 bases between them. The V gene's germline CDR1 is SEHNR and CDR2 FQNEAQ (reference sequence). In DNA form, the CDR3 reads TGTGCCAGCAGCTTCGAGTCACACCGGGAGACCCAGTACTTC. Encoded protein: CASSFESHRETQYF.